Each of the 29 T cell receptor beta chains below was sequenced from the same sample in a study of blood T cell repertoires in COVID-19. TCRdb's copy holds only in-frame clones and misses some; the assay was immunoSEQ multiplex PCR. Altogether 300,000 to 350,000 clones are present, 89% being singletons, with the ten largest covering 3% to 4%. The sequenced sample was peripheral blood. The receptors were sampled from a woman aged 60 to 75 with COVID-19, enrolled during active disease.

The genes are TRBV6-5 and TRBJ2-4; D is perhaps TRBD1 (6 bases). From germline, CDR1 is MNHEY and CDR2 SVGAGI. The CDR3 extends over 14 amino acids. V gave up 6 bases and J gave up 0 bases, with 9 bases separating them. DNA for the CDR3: TGTGCCAGCAGACAGGGTCTAGCCAAAAACATTCAGTACTTC. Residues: CASRQGLAKNIQYF.

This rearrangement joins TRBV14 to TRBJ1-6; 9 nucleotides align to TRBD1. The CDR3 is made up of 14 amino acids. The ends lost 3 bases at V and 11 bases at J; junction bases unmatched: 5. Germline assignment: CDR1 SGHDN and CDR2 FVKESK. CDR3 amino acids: CASSHPGQGTPLHF. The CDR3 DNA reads TGTGCCAGCAGCCACCCGGGACAGGGCACACCCCTCCACTTT.

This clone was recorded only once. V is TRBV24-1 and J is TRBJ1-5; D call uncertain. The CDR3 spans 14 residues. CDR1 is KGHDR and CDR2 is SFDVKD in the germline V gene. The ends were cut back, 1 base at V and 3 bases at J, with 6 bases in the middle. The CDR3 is CATSDFPNNQPQHF. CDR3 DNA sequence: TGTGCCACCAGTGATTTCCCTAACAATCAGCCCCAGCATTTT.

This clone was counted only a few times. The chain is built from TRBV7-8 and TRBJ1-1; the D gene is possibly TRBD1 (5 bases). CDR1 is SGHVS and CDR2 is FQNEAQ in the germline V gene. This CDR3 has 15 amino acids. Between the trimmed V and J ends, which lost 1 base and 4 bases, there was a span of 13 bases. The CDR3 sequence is CASSLVPGVGTEAFF. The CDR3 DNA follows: TGTGCCAGCAGCTTAGTCCCGGGGGTGGGCACTGAAGCTTTCTTT.

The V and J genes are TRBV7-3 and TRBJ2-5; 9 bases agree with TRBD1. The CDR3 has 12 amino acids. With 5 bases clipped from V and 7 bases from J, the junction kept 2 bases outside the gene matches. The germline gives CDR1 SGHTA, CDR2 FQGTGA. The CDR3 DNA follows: TGTGCCAGCAGCCTGGACAGGGGGACCCAGTACTTC. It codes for CASSLDRGTQYF.

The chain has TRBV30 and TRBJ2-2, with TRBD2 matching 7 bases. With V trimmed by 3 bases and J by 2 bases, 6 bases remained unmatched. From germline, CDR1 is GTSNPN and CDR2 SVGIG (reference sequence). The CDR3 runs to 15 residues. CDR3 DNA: TGTGCCTGGAGGCCCAGCGGGGCCAACACCGGGGAGCTGTTTTTT. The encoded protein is CAWRPSGANTGELFF. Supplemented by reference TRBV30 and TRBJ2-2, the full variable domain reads SQTIHQWPATLVQPVGSPLSLECTVEGTSNPNLYWYRQAAGRGLQLLFYSVGIGQISSEVPQNLSASRPQDRQFILSSKKLLLSDSGFYLCAWRPSGANTGELFFGEGSRLTVL.

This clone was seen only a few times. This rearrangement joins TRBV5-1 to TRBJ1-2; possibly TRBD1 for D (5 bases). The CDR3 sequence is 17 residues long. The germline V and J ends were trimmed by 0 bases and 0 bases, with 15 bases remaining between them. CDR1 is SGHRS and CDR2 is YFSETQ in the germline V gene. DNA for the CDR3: TGCGCCAGCAGCTTGGCACGACAGCTATCTCCTAACTATGGCTACACCTTC. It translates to CASSLARQLSPNYGYTF.

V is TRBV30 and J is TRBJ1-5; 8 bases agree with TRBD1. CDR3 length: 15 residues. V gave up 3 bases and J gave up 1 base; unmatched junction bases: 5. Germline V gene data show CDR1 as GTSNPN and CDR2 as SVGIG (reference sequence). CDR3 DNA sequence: TGTGCCTGGAGGTCCCGGGACAGGAGCAATCAGCCCCAGCATTTT. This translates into CAWRSRDRSNQPQHF. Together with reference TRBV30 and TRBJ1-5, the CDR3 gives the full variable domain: SQTIHQWPATLVQPVGSPLSLECTVEGTSNPNLYWYRQAAGRGLQLLFYSVGIGQISSEVPQNLSASRPQDRQFILSSKKLLLSDSGFYLCAWRSRDRSNQPQHFGDGTRLSIL.

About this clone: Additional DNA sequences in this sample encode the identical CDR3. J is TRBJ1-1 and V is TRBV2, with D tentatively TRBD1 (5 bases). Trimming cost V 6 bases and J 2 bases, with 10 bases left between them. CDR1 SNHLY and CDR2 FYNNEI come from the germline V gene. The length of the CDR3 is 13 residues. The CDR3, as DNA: TGTGCCAGCAGCCGGCAGGGTAACACTGAAGCTTTCTTT. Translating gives CASSRQGNTEAFF. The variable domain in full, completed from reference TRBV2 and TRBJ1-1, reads EPEVTQTPSHQVTQMGQEVILRCVPISNHLYFYWYRQILGQKVEFLVSFYNNEISEKSEIFDDQFSVERPDGSNFTLKIRSTKLEDSAMYFCASSRQGNTEAFFGQGTRLTVV.

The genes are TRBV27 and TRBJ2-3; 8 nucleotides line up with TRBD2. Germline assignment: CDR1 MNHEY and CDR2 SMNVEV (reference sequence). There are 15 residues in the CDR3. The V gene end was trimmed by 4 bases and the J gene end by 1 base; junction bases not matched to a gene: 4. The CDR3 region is CASSSSGLRTDTQYF. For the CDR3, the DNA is TGTGCCAGCAGTTCTAGCGGGTTGCGCACAGATACGCAGTATTTT.

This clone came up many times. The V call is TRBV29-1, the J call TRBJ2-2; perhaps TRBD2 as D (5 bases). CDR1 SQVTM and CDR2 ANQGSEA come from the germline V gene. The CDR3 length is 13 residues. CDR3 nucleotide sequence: TGCAGTGCCGGACTGACTAACACCGGGGAGCTGTTTTTT. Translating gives CSAGLTNTGELFF.

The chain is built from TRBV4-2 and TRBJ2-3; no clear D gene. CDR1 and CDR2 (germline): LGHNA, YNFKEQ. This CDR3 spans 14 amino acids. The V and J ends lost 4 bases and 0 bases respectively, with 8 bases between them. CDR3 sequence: CASSRIASTDTQYF. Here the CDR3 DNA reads TGTGCCAGCAGCCGGATAGCTAGCACAGATACGCAGTATTTT.

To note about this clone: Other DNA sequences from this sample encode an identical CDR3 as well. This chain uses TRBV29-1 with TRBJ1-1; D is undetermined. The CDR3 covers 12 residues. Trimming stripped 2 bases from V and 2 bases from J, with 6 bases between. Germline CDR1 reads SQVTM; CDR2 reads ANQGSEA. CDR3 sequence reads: CSVESGNTEAFF. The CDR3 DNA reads TGCAGCGTTGAATCGGGAAACACTGAAGCTTTCTTT.

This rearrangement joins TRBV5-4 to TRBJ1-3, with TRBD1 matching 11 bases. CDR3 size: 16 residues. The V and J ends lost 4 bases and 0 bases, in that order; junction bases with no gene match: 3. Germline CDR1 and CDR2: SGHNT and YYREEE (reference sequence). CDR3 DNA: TGTGCCAGCAGCCGGACAGGGGGCGCCTCTGGAAACACCATATATTTT. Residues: CASSRTGGASGNTIYF.

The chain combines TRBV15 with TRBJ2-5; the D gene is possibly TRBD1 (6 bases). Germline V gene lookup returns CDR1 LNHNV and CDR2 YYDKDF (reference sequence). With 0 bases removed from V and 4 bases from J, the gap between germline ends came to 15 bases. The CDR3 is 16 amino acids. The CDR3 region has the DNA TGTGCCACCAGCAGAGATTTTCCAGGGGTCGGAGAGACCCAGTACTTC. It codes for CATSRDFPGVGETQYF.

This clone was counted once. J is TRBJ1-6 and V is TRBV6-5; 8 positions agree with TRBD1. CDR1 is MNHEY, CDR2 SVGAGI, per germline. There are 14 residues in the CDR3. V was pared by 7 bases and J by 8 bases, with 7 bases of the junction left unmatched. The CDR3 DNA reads TGTGCCAGCATCCTGGGACAGGCATATTCACCCCTCCACTTT. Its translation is CASILGQAYSPLHF.

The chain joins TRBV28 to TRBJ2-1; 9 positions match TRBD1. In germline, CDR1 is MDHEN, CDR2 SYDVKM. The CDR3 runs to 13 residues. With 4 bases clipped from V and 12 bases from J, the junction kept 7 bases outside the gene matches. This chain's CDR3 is CASSSRTGVRQFF. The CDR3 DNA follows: TGTGCCAGCAGTTCCCGGACAGGGGTAAGGCAGTTCTTC.

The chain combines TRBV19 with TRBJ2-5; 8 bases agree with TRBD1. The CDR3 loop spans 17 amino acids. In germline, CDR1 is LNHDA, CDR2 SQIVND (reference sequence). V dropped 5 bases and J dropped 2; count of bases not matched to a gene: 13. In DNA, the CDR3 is TGTGCCAGTAGTCTCGGCGGAGGGACAGGTCAACAAGAGACCCAGTACTTC. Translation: CASSLGGGTGQQETQYF.

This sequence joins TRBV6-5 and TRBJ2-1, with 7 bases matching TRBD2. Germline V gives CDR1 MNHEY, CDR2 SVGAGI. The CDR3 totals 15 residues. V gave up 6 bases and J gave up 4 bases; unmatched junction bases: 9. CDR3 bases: TGTGCCAGCAGAAACCGGGACTACTCTTACAATGAGCAGTTCTTC. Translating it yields CASRNRDYSYNEQFF.

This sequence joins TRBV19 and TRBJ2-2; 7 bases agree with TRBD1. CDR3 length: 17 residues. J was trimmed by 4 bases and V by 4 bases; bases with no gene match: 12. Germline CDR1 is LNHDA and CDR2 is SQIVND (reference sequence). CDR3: CASSTLPSTGTTGELFF. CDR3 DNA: TGTGCCAGTAGTACCCTCCCATCGACAGGGACCACCGGGGAGCTGTTTTTT.

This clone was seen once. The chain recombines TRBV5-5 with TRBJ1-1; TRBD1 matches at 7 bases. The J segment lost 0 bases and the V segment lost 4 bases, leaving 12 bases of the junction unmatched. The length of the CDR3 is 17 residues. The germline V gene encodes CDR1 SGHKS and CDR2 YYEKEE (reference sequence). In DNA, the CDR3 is TGTGCCAGCAGCACACTCTACAGGGGACCCATGAACACTGAAGCTTTCTTT. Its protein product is CASSTLYRGPMNTEAFF.

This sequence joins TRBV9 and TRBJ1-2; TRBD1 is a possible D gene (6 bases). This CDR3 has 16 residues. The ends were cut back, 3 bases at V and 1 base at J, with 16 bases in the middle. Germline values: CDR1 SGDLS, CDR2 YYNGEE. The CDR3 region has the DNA TGTGCCAGCAGCGCGACCTCCGGGACACTTAACTATGGCTACACCTTC. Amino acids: CASSATSGTLNYGYTF.

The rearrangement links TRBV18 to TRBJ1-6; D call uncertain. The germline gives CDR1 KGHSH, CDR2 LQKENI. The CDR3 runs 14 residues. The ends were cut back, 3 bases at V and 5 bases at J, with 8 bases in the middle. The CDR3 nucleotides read TGTGCCAGCTCACCTAGCAAGGATAATTCACCCCTCCACTTT. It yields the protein CASSPSKDNSPLHF. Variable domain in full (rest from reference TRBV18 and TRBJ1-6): NAGVMQNPRHLVRRRGQEARLRCSPMKGHSHVYWYRQLPEEGLKFMVYLQKENIIDESGMPKERFSAEFPKEGPSILRIQQVVRGDSAAYFCASSPSKDNSPLHFGNGTRLTVT.

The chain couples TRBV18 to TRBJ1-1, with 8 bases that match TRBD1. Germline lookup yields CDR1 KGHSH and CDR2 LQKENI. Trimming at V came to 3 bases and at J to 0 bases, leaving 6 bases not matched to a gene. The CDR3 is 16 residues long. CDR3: CASSPVDRAMNTEAFF. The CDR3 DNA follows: TGTGCCAGCTCACCGGTGGACAGGGCCATGAACACTGAAGCTTTCTTT.

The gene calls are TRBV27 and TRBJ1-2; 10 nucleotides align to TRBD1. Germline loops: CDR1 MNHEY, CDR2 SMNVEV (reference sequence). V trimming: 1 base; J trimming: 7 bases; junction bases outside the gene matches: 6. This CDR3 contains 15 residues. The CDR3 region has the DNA TGTGCCAGCAGTTTATTGGGACAGGGGAGAGGTGGCTACACCTTC. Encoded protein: CASSLLGQGRGGYTF.

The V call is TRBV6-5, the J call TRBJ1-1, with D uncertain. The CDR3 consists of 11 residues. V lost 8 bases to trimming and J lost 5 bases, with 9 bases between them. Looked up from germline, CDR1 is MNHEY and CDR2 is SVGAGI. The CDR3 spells CASVRGTEAFF. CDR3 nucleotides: TGTGCCAGCGTTAGAGGGACTGAAGCTTTCTTT.

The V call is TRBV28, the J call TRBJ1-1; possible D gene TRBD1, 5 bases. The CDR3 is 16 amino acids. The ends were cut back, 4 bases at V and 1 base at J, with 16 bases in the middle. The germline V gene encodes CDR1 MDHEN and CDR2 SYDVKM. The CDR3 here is CASSSPLGVENTEAFF. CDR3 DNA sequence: TGTGCCAGCAGTTCCCCCTTAGGGGTTGAGAACACTGAAGCTTTCTTT.

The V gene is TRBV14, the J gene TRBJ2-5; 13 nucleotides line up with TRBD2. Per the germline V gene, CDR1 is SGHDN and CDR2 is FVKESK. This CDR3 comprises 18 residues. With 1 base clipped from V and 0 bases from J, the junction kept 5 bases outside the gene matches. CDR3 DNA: TGTGCCAGCAGCCAAGGACTAGCGGGGGGCCGGTACCAAGAGACCCAGTACTTC. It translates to CASSQGLAGGRYQETQYF.

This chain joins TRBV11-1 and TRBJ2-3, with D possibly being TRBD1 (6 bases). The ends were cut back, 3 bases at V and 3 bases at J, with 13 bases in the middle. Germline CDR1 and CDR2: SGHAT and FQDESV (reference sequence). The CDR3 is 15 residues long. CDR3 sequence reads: CASSLRGKGTDTQYF. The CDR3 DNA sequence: TGTGCCAGCAGCTTGAGGGGGAAAGGGACAGATACGCAGTATTTT.